The 25 T cell receptor beta chains reported below all come from one sample, sequenced in a study of CD8 T cells in ankylosing spondylitis. TCRdb reprocessed the 5' RACE reads via MiXCR and lists one record per CDR3 protein. The sample shows about 160,000 distinct CDR3 sequences, 9.8% of them seen only once. Material: blood, either unsorted or a sorted T cell fraction (not recorded which). The source is a female donor with ankylosing spondylitis or in good health (not recorded which).

This clonotype was counted at least ten times. The rearrangement joins TRBV5-6 to TRBJ2-1; D gene ambiguous. This CDR3 spans 15 amino acids. Trimming shortened V by 1 base and J by 8 bases, and 16 bases separated the two germline ends. Germline lookup yields CDR1 SGHDT and CDR2 YYEEEE. The CDR3: CASSLPLLEAHEQFF. The CDR3 nucleotides read TGTGCCAGCAGCTTGCCCCTTCTAGAGGCACATGAGCAGTTCTTC.

Worth noting for this clonotype: One junction end disagrees with the germline gene, perhaps due to a read error. V gene TRBV5-6 combines with J gene TRBJ1-1, with TRBD1 as a possible D gene (5 bases). The CDR3 is 14 amino acids. Germline CDR1 reads SGHDT; CDR2 reads YYEEEE. The CDR3 spells CASSYWGGAEEAFF. CDR3 nucleotide sequence: TGTGCCAGCAGCTACTGGGGGGGTGCAGAGGAAGCCTTCTTT.

The rearrangement links TRBV11-2 to TRBJ2-5; 7 bases align to TRBD2. The J segment lost 5 bases and the V segment lost 2 bases, leaving 11 bases of the junction unmatched. The CDR3 extends over 16 amino acids. Germline V gene sequence: CDR1 SGHAT, CDR2 FQNNGV. CDR3: CASSLSPGLRGETQYF. CDR3 in DNA: TGTGCCAGCAGCTTATCCCCGGGACTACGAGGGGAGACCCAGTACTTC.

The V call is TRBV12-3 or TRBV12-4, the J call TRBJ1-2, with TRBD1 identical over 7 bases. Germline trimming cut 6 bases from V and 8 bases from J; bases unmatched to any gene: 9. The CDR3 sequence is 13 residues long. CDR3 sequence (DNA): TGTGCCAGCAGACCCCAGGGGGATCAAGGCTACACCTTC. Translating it yields CASRPQGDQGYTF.

This clonotype appeared many times. The chain employs TRBV2 and TRBJ2-1, with D unclear. The CDR3 runs to 15 residues. Trimming stripped 10 bases from V and 2 bases from J, with 18 bases between. Germline assignment: CDR1 SNHLY and CDR2 FYNNEI. CDR3 loop: CATMGTTPTYNEQFF. The CDR3, as DNA: TGTGCCACCATGGGAACTACCCCTACCTACAATGAGCAGTTCTTC.

This clonotype was found many times. The V and J genes are TRBV7-9 and TRBJ2-1, with a tentative D call TRBD2 (6 bases). The length of the CDR3 is 16 residues. CDR1 is SEHNR and CDR2 is FQNEAQ in the germline V gene (reference sequence). The germline V and J ends were trimmed by 0 bases and 8 bases, with 17 bases remaining between them. In DNA form, the CDR3 reads TGTGCCAGCAGCTTAGCAGTCGGGGGATTCACGGATGAGCAGTTCTTC. Its protein product is CASSLAVGGFTDEQFF. Full variable domain (rest looked up from reference TRBV7-9 and TRBJ2-1): DTGVSQNPRHKITKRGQNVTFRCDPISEHNRLYWYRQTLGQGPEFLTYFQNEAQLEKSRLLSDRFSAERPKGSFSTLEIQRTEQGDSAMYLCASSLAVGGFTDEQFFGPGTRLTVL.

J is TRBJ2-1 and V is TRBV28, with D maybe TRBD2 (7 bases). This CDR3 is 14 amino acids long. The V gene lost 3 bases and the J gene lost 8 bases, with 14 bases spanning the gap. Germline V gene lookup returns CDR1 MDHEN and CDR2 SYDVKM. The chain's CDR3 is CASSFREGGDEQFF. CDR3 nucleotides: TGTGCCAGCAGTTTCAGGGAGGGGGGGGATGAGCAGTTCTTC. The complete variable domain, with remaining parts taken from reference TRBV28 and TRBJ2-1, reads DVKVTQSSRYLVKRTGEKVFLECVQDMDHENMFWYRQDPGLGLRLIYFSYDVKMKEKGDIPEGYSVSREKKERFSLILESASTNQTSMYLCASSFREGGDEQFFGPGTRLTVL.

This clonotype appeared a few times. The chain combines TRBV6-2 or TRBV6-3 with TRBJ2-1; D perhaps matches TRBD1 (5 bases). The CDR3 length is 15 residues. Trimming pared 6 bases from V and 4 bases from J, leaving 16 bases between. The germline CDR1 and CDR2 sequences are MNHEY and SVGEGT. In nucleotides, the CDR3 is TGTGCCAGCAGCACTCCCGACAGCAGATACAATGAGCAGTTCTTC. It encodes CASSTPDSRYNEQFF.

The chain is built from TRBV9 and TRBJ2-3; no clear D. The CDR3 contains 12 residues. CDR1 and CDR2 (germline): SGDLS, YYNGEE. V lost 5 bases and J lost 6, with 10 bases in between. The CDR3 protein is CASRGSADTQYF. CDR3 nucleotide sequence: TGTGCCAGCAGGGGAAGCGCGGATACGCAGTATTTT.

This clonotype was recorded many times. The chain has TRBV4-3 and TRBJ2-1; maybe TRBD2 (6 bases). Deletions cut 1 base from V and 7 bases from J, with 17 bases between. Germline CDR1 reads LGHNA; CDR2 reads YSLEER. The CDR3 runs 16 residues. CDR3 loop: CASSQVYGRGVNEQFF. DNA of the CDR3: TGCGCCAGCAGCCAAGTATACGGGAGAGGCGTGAATGAGCAGTTCTTC.

The chain couples TRBV6-1 to TRBJ1-2, with 9 bases lining up with TRBD1. Trimming took 5 bases from V and 5 from J; bases not matched to a gene: 6. CDR3 length: 14 residues. CDR1 MNHNS and CDR2 SASEGT come from the germline V gene. The CDR3 bases are TGTGCCAGCAGTCCCGGGACAGGGATTTATGGCTACACCTTC. Its translation is CASSPGTGIYGYTF.

V is TRBV7-6 and J is TRBJ1-1; D is unresolved. V shed 6 bases and J shed 3 bases, with 11 bases lying between them. This CDR3 is 13 amino acids long. CDR1 is SGHVS and CDR2 is FNYEAQ in the germline V gene. In nucleotides, the CDR3 is TGTGCCAGCAGTCAAGGATCGCACACTGAAGCTTTCTTT. Protein sequence: CASSQGSHTEAFF. The complete variable domain, with remaining parts taken from reference TRBV7-6 and TRBJ1-1, reads GAGVSQSPRYKVTKRGQDVALRCDPISGHVSLYWYRQALGQGPEFLTYFNYEAQQDKSGLPNDRFSAERPEGSISTLTIQRTEQRDSAMYRCASSQGSHTEAFFGQGTRLTVV.

V and J are TRBV9 and TRBJ2-5; D gene unclear. The V gene lost 4 bases and the J gene lost 1 base, with 14 bases spanning the gap. The CDR3 has 15 residues. The germline V gene has CDR1 SGDLS and CDR2 YYNGEE. The DNA of the CDR3 is TGTGCCAGCAGCACCCATTCTTTCGGCCAAGAGACCCAGTACTTC. Protein product: CASSTHSFGQETQYF.

The gene calls are TRBV7-9 and TRBJ2-7; D not resolved. CDR1 is SEHNR, CDR2 FQNEAQ, per germline (reference sequence). Trimming took off 9 bases at V and 7 bases at J, with 16 bases between the two ends. The CDR3 loop spans 12 amino acids. As DNA, the CDR3 is TGTGCCAGTACGACATCCCCGGAGGAGCAGTACTTC. Translation: CASTTSPEEQYF.

This clonotype was seen a few times. This chain connects TRBV21-1 to TRBJ2-3; TRBD2, the table's D call, lacks a check against the DNA. TRBV21-1 is noted as a pseudogene. The CDR3 is 17 residues long. CDR3 sequence: CASLLSGSRLFTDTQYF. DNA for the CDR3: TGTGCCAGCCTCCTAAGCGGGTCGCGTCTTTTCACAGATACGCAGTATTTT.

This chain uses TRBV14 with TRBJ2-1, with TRBD2 matching over 8 bases. The CDR3 runs 15 residues. Germline V gene lookup returns CDR1 SGHDN and CDR2 FVKESK. V was clipped by 6 bases and J by 2 bases; unmatched bases: 6. The CDR3 loop reads CASSPSGRPYNEQFF. The DNA of the CDR3 is TGTGCCAGCAGTCCTAGCGGGCGCCCCTACAATGAGCAGTTCTTC.

This clonotype was counted at least ten times. The CDR3 reads CASSMGQGLYEQYF. The CDR3 bases are TGTGCCAGCTCTATGGGACAGGGACTCTACGAGCAGTACTTC. The genes are TRBV28 and TRBJ2-7; 9 bases line up with TRBD1. V was pared by 8 bases and J by 3 bases, with 8 bases of the junction left unmatched. The CDR3 loop spans 14 amino acids. Germline V gives CDR1 MDHEN, CDR2 SYDVKM. The full variable domain, with the rest looked up from reference TRBV28 and TRBJ2-7, is DVKVTQSSRYLVKRTGEKVFLECVQDMDHENMFWYRQDPGLGLRLIYFSYDVKMKEKGDIPEGYSVSREKKERFSLILESASTNQTSMYLCASSMGQGLYEQYFGPGTRLTVT.

This clonotype came up many times. This sequence joins TRBV12-3 or TRBV12-4 and TRBJ2-7; D tentatively fits TRBD1 or TRBD2 (5 bases each). The length of the CDR3 is 11 residues. V was pared by 3 bases and J by 6 bases, with 6 bases between. The CDR3 nucleotides are TGTGCCAGCAGTTTTGGGGGCGAGCAGTACTTC. This sequence encodes CASSFGGEQYF.

The sample holds many counts of this clonotype. The chain recombines TRBV27 with TRBJ2-1; D gene unclear. V was shortened by 5 bases and J by 5 bases, with 22 bases between the two germline ends. Germline V lookup: CDR1 MNHEY, CDR2 SMNVEV (reference sequence). The CDR3 has 17 residues. The CDR3 spells CASSPSPGSWRNNEQFF. CDR3 DNA sequence: TGTGCCAGCAGTCCCTCGCCAGGTTCATGGCGGAACAATGAGCAGTTCTTC.

This clonotype was recorded at least ten times. The chain uses TRBV5-1 and TRBJ2-3, with D maybe TRBD1 (5 bases). The CDR3 spans 16 residues. Per germline, CDR1 SGHRS and CDR2 YFSETQ. The V and J ends lost 2 bases and 0 bases respectively, with 13 bases between them. CDR3 DNA sequence: TGCGCCAGCAGCTTATGGGGCGGCTCTAGCACAGATACGCAGTATTTT. Protein product: CASSLWGGSSTDTQYF.

The chain is built from TRBV9 and TRBJ2-2, with D perhaps matching TRBD1 (5 bases). CDR1 SGDLS and CDR2 YYNGEE come from the germline V gene. This CDR3 spans 14 amino acids. V was clipped by 1 base and J by 11 bases, with 15 bases between them. CDR3 DNA sequence: TGTGCCAGCAGCGTAAGTTCCGGTAGGGGCGAGCTGTTTTTT. Its translation: CASSVSSGRGELFF. The whole variable domain, remainder taken from reference TRBV9 and TRBJ2-2, is DSGVTQTPKHLITATGQRVTLRCSPRSGDLSVYWYQQSLDQGLQFLIQYYNGEERAKGNILERFSAQQFPDLHSELNLSSLELGDSALYFCASSVSSGRGELFFGEGSRLTVL.

This clonotype was counted ten times or more. V and J are TRBV5-1 and TRBJ2-5; 7 nucleotides align to TRBD2. The CDR3 extends over 14 amino acids. Per germline, CDR1 SGHRS and CDR2 YFSETQ. V lost 1 base to trimming and J lost 1 base; unmatched junction nucleotides: 1. The CDR3 region is CASSLWGGQETQYF. In nucleotides, the CDR3 is TGCGCCAGCAGCTTGTGGGGGGGCCAAGAGACCCAGTACTTC.

This clonotype showed up just a few times. This chain links TRBV29-1 with TRBJ2-7; 14 positions match TRBD2. The length of the CDR3 is 14 residues. Losses at the gene ends were 6 bases for V and 5 bases for J; bases not matched to a gene: 6. The germline V gene has CDR1 SQVTM and CDR2 ANQGSEA. The CDR3 spells CSVTTSGRADEQYF. CDR3 coding DNA: TGCAGCGTCACGACTAGCGGGAGGGCAGACGAGCAGTACTTC.

This clonotype was counted between two and nine times. The V gene is TRBV6-1, the J gene TRBJ2-2; 11 bases line up with TRBD2. Germline values: CDR1 MNHNS, CDR2 SASEGT. The CDR3 extends over 18 amino acids. V shed 5 bases, J shed 4 bases, and the junction held 12 bases outside the gene matches. CDR3 nucleotides: TGTGCCAGCAGTAGTGGGGTAGCGGGAGGGCCGAGCACCGGGGAGCTGTTTTTT. Protein: CASSSGVAGGPSTGELFF.

The chain carries TRBV6-1 and TRBJ2-3; 10 bases align to TRBD1. The germline V gene has CDR1 MNHNS and CDR2 SASEGT. J was trimmed by 3 bases and V by 8 bases; bases with no gene match: 17. There are 18 residues in the CDR3. CDR3 sequence: CASGDRGGGLMETDTQYF. The CDR3 DNA sequence: TGTGCCAGCGGGGACAGGGGAGGCGGTCTAATGGAAACAGATACGCAGTATTTT.